Listed below are T cell receptor beta chains from one sample, sequenced in a study of Ad26.COV2.S vaccination and SARS-CoV-2 variants. Libraries were prepared by immunoSEQ multiplex PCR; TCRdb keeps only in-frame clonotypes and omits some of them. The sample shows 350,000 to 450,000 clones, 92% of them seen only once. The sample here was peripheral blood, taken in a trial of Ad26.COV2.S vaccine versus placebo. These receptors came from a person aged 18-60 years who received the Ad26.COV2.S COVID-19 vaccine or a placebo. Each CDR3 is given with its conserved first and last residue. D genes are given only for firm matches. Size is omitted from some rows. Given values are once, few, many or a class for expanded clones.

TRBJ1-2 TRBV27 TRBD1 - TGTGCCAGCATTGGACAGGGTGGTGGCTACACCTTC CASIGQGGGYTF
TRBJ2-5 TRBV25-1 - once TGTGCCAGCAGTGAAAACAGTGTAGAGACCCAGTACTTC CASSENSVETQYF
TRBJ2-3 TRBV29-1 TRBD1 - TGCAGCGTTGAAGGACAGGGAGGCACAGATACGCAGTATTTT CSVEGQGGTDTQYF
TRBJ2-7 TRBV6-1 - - TGTGCCAGCAGTGACAGATACGAGCAGTACTTC CASSDRYEQYF
TRBJ1-5 TRBV28 - - TGTGCCAGCAAACAGGGAAACCAAATTAGCAATCAGCCCCAGCATTTT CASKQGNQISNQPQHF
TRBJ2-2 TRBV30 - - TGTGCCTGGACAGTAATAGGGGCCGGGGAGCTGTTTTTT CAWTVIGAGELFF
TRBJ1-4 TRBV19 TRBD1 once TGTGCCAGTAGTATGTCTGGACAGGGGAATGAAAAACTGTTTTTT CASSMSGQGNEKLFF
TRBJ2-5 TRBV2 TRBD2 once TGTGCCAGCAGGGCGGGGGCTAGCGGGGGCCAAGAGACCCAGTACTTC CASRAGASGGQETQYF
TRBJ1-1 TRBV2 TRBD1 - TGTGCCAGCAGTGGAGGGGGCCCGAAGACTGAAGCTTTCTTT CASSGGGPKTEAFF
TRBJ2-1 TRBV21-1 - - TGTGCCAGCAGCAGGCTAGCGGGGGCTTGTGAGCAGTTCTTC CASSRLAGACEQFF
TRBJ2-3 TRBV24-1 - once TGTGCCACCAGTGATACTACAGATACGCAGTATTTT CATSDTTDTQYF
TRBJ2-7 TRBV6-2/TRBV6-3 - - TGTGCCAGCAGCCCTTTAAACGAGCAGTACTTC CASSPLNEQYF
TRBJ2-2 TRBV6-2/TRBV6-3 TRBD2 - TGTGCCAGCAGTTACTCGATGCTAGCGGGGTACACCGGGGAGCTGTTTTTT CASSYSMLAGYTGELFF
TRBJ1-2 TRBV6-5 - once TGTGCCAGCAGTTACGTCGTTGCAGGGGTGGACTATGGCTACACCTTC CASSYVVAGVDYGYTF
TRBJ2-5 TRBV7-2 - - TGTGCCAGCAGCATGGGACTTTCTCAAGAGACCCAGTACTTC CASSMGLSQETQYF
TRBJ2-5 TRBV11-2 - once TGTGCCAGCAGCTTAGTCGAGACCCAGTACTTC CASSLVETQYF
TRBJ2-4 TRBV5-6 TRBD2 - TGTGCCAGCAGCCAACTAGCGGGGGGGCCCGGTGCAGCCAAAAACATTCAGTACTTC CASSQLAGGPGAAKNIQYF
TRBJ1-3 TRBV4-3 - - TGCGCCAGCAGCCAAGATTGGGCAGCCTCTGGAAACACCATATATTTT CASSQDWAASGNTIYF
TRBJ1-2 TRBV14 - - TGTGCCAGCAGCCAAGCGTGGGTGGAAGGCTACACCTTC CASSQAWVEGYTF
TRBJ2-7 TRBV5-1 - - TGCGCCAGCAGCCTCCGTGGGGGGAGCTACGAGCAGTACTTC CASSLRGGSYEQYF
TRBJ1-6 TRBV14 TRBD1 - TGTGCCAGCAGCCACCGGACAGGAGGGAACTATAATTCACCCCTCCACTTT CASSHRTGGNYNSPLHF
TRBJ2-1 TRBV7-2 TRBD2 once TGTGCCAGCAGCTTAAGAGCCGGGACTAGCGGGGGAAATGAGCAGTTCTTC CASSLRAGTSGGNEQFF
TRBJ1-3 TRBV21-1 - - TGTGCCAGCAGCAAAGGAGAGAGCTCTGGAAACACCATATATTTT CASSKGESSGNTIYF
TRBJ2-7 TRBV23-1 TRBD1 - TGCGCCAGCAGTCAAGGGTCTGTGGGACAGGGGCCTTACGAGCAGTACTTC CASSQGSVGQGPYEQYF
TRBJ1-1 TRBV7-2 - - TGTGCCAGCAGCTTAGCTATCTCGGTGGGGCTCACTGAAGCTTTCTTT CASSLAISVGLTEAFF
TRBJ2-1 TRBV11-3 TRBD1 - TGTGCCAGCAGCCCTACAGGGGTAACTCACAATGAGCAGTTCTTC CASSPTGVTHNEQFF
TRBJ2-5 TRBV23-1 - - TGCGCCAGCAGAGAAGAGACCCAGTACTTC CASREETQYF
TRBJ2-3 TRBV4-3 TRBD2 - TGCGCCAGCAGCCGAGGTCTCCCGACTAGCGGGCGGACAGATACGCAGTATTTT CASSRGLPTSGRTDTQYF
TRBJ1-2 TRBV11-2 - - TGTGCCAGCAGCTCCGAGAGCTATGGCTACACCTTC CASSSESYGYTF
TRBJ1-4 TRBV18 - - TGTGCCAGCTCCCCGGCCGCGGGGGAAAAACTGTTTTTT CASSPAAGEKLFF
TRBJ1-1 TRBV10-1 - - TGCGCCAGTCCACGGAGGGGAGCATTTAATGAAGCTTTCTTT CASPRRGAFNEAFF
TRBJ1-1 TRBV19 - - TGTGCCAGTAGGGCCACAGGGCCGAACACTGAAGCTTTCTTT CASRATGPNTEAFF
TRBJ1-6 TRBV9 - - TGTGCCAGCAGCTTGCAGAGCTCCTATAATTCACCCCTCCACTTT CASSLQSSYNSPLHF
TRBJ1-6 TRBV13 - - TGTGCCAGCAGCGTACAGGGCGCTTCACCCCTCCACTTT CASSVQGASPLHF
TRBJ2-3 TRBV28 - - TGTGCCAGCAGTTTTTCAGTCCCGAGCACAGATACGCAGTATTTT CASSFSVPSTDTQYF
TRBJ2-5 TRBV7-2 - few TGTGCCAGCACCTCTTGGGAGACCCAGTACTTC CASTSWETQYF
TRBJ1-2 TRBV20-1 - once TGCAGTGCTAGTTTCGCCAGGGCGGGGGTCTATGGCTACACCTTC CSASFARAGVYGYTF
TRBJ1-6 TRBV3-1/TRBV3-2 TRBD1 - TGTGCCAGCAGCCAAAGGACAGGGAATAATTCACCCCTCCACTTT CASSQRTGNNSPLHF